This T cell receptor (beta chain) was found in a study of shared clonotypes between healthy human individuals. For every subset, genomic DNA was evenly distributed across several immunoSEQ plates. The authors sequenced unsorted PBMC DNA on ten immunoSEQ deep assay plates. TCRdb's copy holds only in-frame clones and misses some; the assay was immunoSEQ multiplex PCR. The sample lists about 530,000 clones, about 80% occurring once. Notes on the study in general: Only blood was sampled; tissue repertoires likely differ.

In regard to this clone: What it binds is not known.

Roughly 90 million PBMCs served as the genomic DNA source for unsorted samples. The CDR3 runs 11 residues. Germline-derived CDR1 and CDR2 are GTSNPN and SVGIG (reference sequence). Between the trimmed V and J ends, which lost 0 bases and 7 bases, there was a span of 6 bases. The receptor was isolated from a woman aged 40 to 50 in good health. Some clones in this sample may be carry-over from other donors' samples. The chain joins TRBV30 to TRBJ1-2; perhaps TRBD1 as D (5 bases). The sequenced material came from PBMCs. The DNA of the CDR3 is TGTGCCTGGAGTGTACAGGCTGGCTACACCTTC. The encoded protein is CAWSVQAGYTF.